This T cell receptor beta chain was found in a study of blood T cell repertoires in COVID-19 (dated by TCRdb to about 2020). The study in broad terms: The collaborator samples originated in the United States, Italy and Spain and spanned the acute and convalescent phases of COVID-19. The prospective study material was composed of cDNA or gDNA derived from T cells, B-cell-depleted T cells, or PBMCs. The samples were drawn from two sources: the first 160 participants of the ongoing ImmuneRACE study, and 1,000 to 1,500 subjects contributed by 6 global collaborators. The repertoires were released in a freely available public database intended as a resource for research on the immune response to SARS-CoV-2. Deeply sampled blood TCRbeta repertoires from subjects exposed to, actively infected with, or recovered from COVID-19 were included in the dataset. Where HLA class I and class II types were available, the types were taken from metadata supplied by the sample provider, not from assay-based typing. Nearly every sample came with metadata listing a de-identified subject ID, COVID-19 status, age in years and sex.

On this clone: The specificity of this receptor is unknown. No much larger clonotype is one base removed from it; base qualities were not supplied.

The immunoSEQ Assay, a bias-controlled multiplex PCR, was used to amplify TCRbeta CDR3 regions from genomic DNA. Per the source publication's procedure: Nucleated cell counts per sample were estimated from amplification of reference gene primers within the assay. To quantify the absolute abundance of each unique TCRbeta CDR3 rearrangement, sequence reads were collapsed and filtered. For each sample, productive Simpson clonality was calculated as the square root of Simpson's diversity index over productive rearrangements. Drawn from immuneACCESS, this table holds only the in-frame rearrangements with V and J called that TCRdb kept. Clones are partly lost; checked studies trace under half to an unresolved V gene and leave the rest unexplained. The DNA was the basis for D and trimming; V, J and clone size are from that table. For this sample there are roughly 400,000 clones; about 90% appear just once. Together, the top ten hold about 2.1% of the sample.

At one collaborating source in Seattle, patients were enrolled during active infection and were followed longitudinally through the course of disease. The collaborating institutions used their own protocols to collect whole blood in K2EDTA tubes. For TCRbeta analysis, collaborators shipped samples in one of three forms: frozen whole blood, isolated PBMCs, or DNA extracted from either of those sample types. What the study reported, not specific to this receptor: The quantity of clinical and demographic metadata differed by source and by participant and was supplied without curation.

The cysteine opens and the phenylalanine closes a CDR3 of 16 amino acids. Of all the DNA, just the CDR3 is kept, 48 bases in frame from base 1. Deletion took 5 bases off V and 2 bases off J, with a span of 19 bases between the germline ends. The germline V gene encodes CDR1 SGHAT and CDR2 FQNNGV. Material: peripheral blood. The sequence is built from TRBV11-2 and TRBJ2-7; the D segment could be TRBD2, given 7 matching bases. The sequence was collected from an older woman with COVID-19, enrolled during active disease. The nucleotide sequence is TGTGCCAGCAGCCCCCAACAGGGAGGGAAAACCTACGAGCAGTACTTC. This sequence encodes CASSPQQGGKTYEQYF.